This T cell receptor (beta chain) comes out of a study of OX40 agonist ivuxolimab in advanced cancers. Study-wide context: The costimulatory receptor OX40 (CD134) was targeted by ivuxolimab, a fully human IgG2 agonistic monoclonal antibody. Intravenous ivuxolimab was administered to patients every 2 weeks at six dose levels: 0.01, 0.1, 0.3, 1.5, 3 and 10 mg/kg. Among the 50 to 55 dose-escalation patients, some 20 had hepatocellular carcinoma, roughly 15 melanoma, 9 renal cell carcinoma and 9 head and neck cancer. Patients were allowed to have had prior anti-PD-1, anti-PD-L1 or anti-CTLA-4 therapy, and approximately 43% of the dose-escalation patients had previously received checkpoint inhibitors. Partial responses occurred in three dose-escalation patients: two with cutaneous melanoma and one with hepatocellular carcinoma. The paper describes the monotherapy dose-escalation part (N of about 47 patients) of the phase I trial of ivuxolimab. The purpose of peripheral TCRbeta sequencing was to test whether ivuxolimab changed TCR sequence diversity and led to clonal T-cell expansion. A male proportion of 82.7% and a mean age of approximately 62 years, ranging from 23 to 79, were recorded for the dose-escalation cohort. The study at large found these results: The antigen specificity of the peripheral T cells that underwent clonal expansion was not determined. Low levels of normalized T-cell clonal expansion were also seen in some patients who did not respond. In the 0.1-3.0 mg/kg groups, partial responders were among the patients with the lowest normalized peripheral clonal expansion, particularly in CD8+ T cells. After ivuxolimab, more expanded clones were found on average in CD8+ T cells than in CD4+ T cells. At doses of 0.1 to 3.0 mg/kg, clonal expansion of both CD4+ and CD8+ T cells in blood was seen between baseline and week 6.

The trial excluded patients who had a history of autoimmune disease or who were on systemic immunosuppression. Peripheral blood for TCR sequencing was drawn from every dose cohort at baseline, at cycle 4 day 1 and at cycle 7 day 1. The samples were taken from a phase I, first-in-human, multicenter, open-label dose-escalation trial of ivuxolimab. Adults with locally advanced or metastatic melanoma, renal cell, hepatocellular, or head and neck squamous cell carcinoma were enrolled in the trial. CD4+ and CD8+ T cells were sorted separately from peripheral blood before TCR sequencing. Inclusive of the bounding cysteine and phenylalanine, the CDR3 is 15 residues long. Solely the CDR3 DNA is kept, with 45 bases framed from the first base. According to the germline V gene (reference sequence), CDR1 reads MNHEY and CDR2 reads SMNVEV. Trimming takes 3 bases from V and 1 base from J, and the germline ends sit 13 bases apart.

Genomic DNA was isolated from the sorted cells so that the TCRbeta CDR3 region could be sequenced. TCRbeta CDR3 regions were sequenced using the immunoSEQ Assay. TCRdb carries this immuneACCESS record with in-frame sequences only. Its versions omit some clonotypes, under half of them owing to an unresolved V gene in the studies checked, with the rest unexplained. Across this sample there are fewer than 80,000 clones, with about 83% seen only once. In total, the top ten clones hold around 9.5% of the sample. Concerning this clone itself: The specificity of this receptor is unknown. No much larger clonotype is one base removed from it; base qualities were not supplied.

The sample was CD4+ or CD8+ T cells sorted from blood, taken in a trial of the OX40 agonist ivuxolimab. The sequence was collected from an adult with an advanced solid tumor such as melanoma, head and neck, liver or kidney cancer. This receptor chain uses TRBV27 and TRBJ2-7; the D region possibly corresponds to TRBD1 (5 bases align). The nucleotide sequence is TGTGCCAGCAGTTTTGGTCGGCCAGGGTCCTACGAGCAGTACTTC. Translated, this gives CASSFGRPGSYEQYF.